These 22 T cell receptor beta chains were all obtained from the same sample, sequenced in a study of cytomegalovirus exposure and HLA in healthy donors. The protocol was immunoSEQ multiplex PCR, while the TCRdb copy is restricted to in-frame clones and leaves out a portion. Of around 250,000 clones detected, around 91% appear once; the ten largest clones hold roughly 0.38%. Specimen: PBMCs. These receptors were obtained from a woman aged 18 to 35 in good health and CMV-seronegative.

J is TRBJ2-1 and V is TRBV28; a possible D gene is TRBD2 (7 bases). Per the germline V gene, CDR1 is MDHEN and CDR2 is SYDVKM. The CDR3 loop spans 16 amino acids. The V and J ends lost 5 bases and 1 base respectively, with 15 bases between them. CDR3 sequence reads: CASSLRGGGSYNEQFF. CDR3 bases: TGTGCCAGCAGTCTCCGCGGGGGCGGATCCTACAATGAGCAGTTCTTC.

The rearrangement uses TRBV10-3 and TRBJ2-7; TRBD1 might be the D (6 bases). The germline V gene encodes CDR1 ENHRY and CDR2 SYGVKD. The V end lost 0 bases, the J end lost 1 base, and 16 bases lay between the germline ends. This CDR3 region has 17 residues. This CDR3 is CAISESIGVQGSYEQYF. The CDR3 coding sequence is TGTGCCATCAGTGAGTCGATAGGGGTCCAGGGGTCCTACGAGCAGTACTTC.

The genes are TRBV5-8 and TRBJ2-1; D perhaps matches TRBD2 (6 bases). This CDR3 has 14 amino acids. Germline-derived CDR1 and CDR2 are SGHTS and YDEGEE. V was pared by 3 bases and J by 5 bases, with 12 bases between. CDR3 sequence (DNA): TGTGCCAGCAGCTGGGCGGGACTCCACAATGAGCAGTTCTTC. It encodes CASSWAGLHNEQFF.

This clone was seen only once. V is TRBV6-5 and J is TRBJ1-1; 7 nucleotides match TRBD1. After removal of 5 bases from V and 4 bases from J, the junction contained 10 bases not matched to a gene. The CDR3 length is 15 residues. In germline, CDR1 is MNHEY, CDR2 SVGAGI. The CDR3 region has the DNA TGTGCCAGCAGTCATAGACCAGGGGGGAGCACTGAAGCTTTCTTT. This codes for CASSHRPGGSTEAFF.

The chain is built from TRBV5-1 and TRBJ1-1; 7 nucleotides line up with TRBD1. V gave up 0 bases and J gave up 4 bases; unmatched junction bases: 3. The CDR3 is 14 amino acids. Germline V lookup: CDR1 SGHRS, CDR2 YFSETQ. The CDR3 nucleotides are TGCGCCAGCAGCTTGGGGGCAGGGGGCACTGAAGCTTTCTTT. This encodes CASSLGAGGTEAFF. The full variable domain, in which reference TRBV5-1 and TRBJ1-1 provide the parts outside the CDR3, is KAGVTQTPRYLIKTRGQQVTLSCSPISGHRSVSWYQQTPGQGLQFLFEYFSETQRNKGNFPGRFSGRQFSNSRSEMNVSTLELGDSALYLCASSLGAGGTEAFFGQGTRLTVV.

The rearrangement joins TRBV30 to TRBJ1-3, with a weak D call TRBD1 (6 bases). The CDR3 has 15 residues. V lost 4 bases to trimming and J lost 3 bases, with 16 bases between them. CDR1 is GTSNPN, CDR2 SVGIG, per germline (reference sequence). CDR3 amino acids: CAWTSSRDIGNTIYF. For the CDR3, the DNA is TGTGCCTGGACCAGCTCCCGGGACATTGGAAACACCATATATTTT.

This chain links TRBV4-3 with TRBJ2-4, with a possible D match to TRBD2 (5 bases). Trimming shortened V by 0 bases and J by 0 bases, and 9 bases separated the two germline ends. The CDR3 contains 16 residues. CDR1 LGHNA and CDR2 YSLEER come from the germline V gene. CDR3 coding DNA: TGCGCCAGCAGCCAAGAGCGAGGACTAGCCAAAAACATTCAGTACTTC. This gives the protein CASSQERGLAKNIQYF.

The genes are TRBV27 and TRBJ2-7; no firm D call. CDR1 and CDR2 from the germline V gene are MNHEY and SMNVEV (reference sequence). CDR3 length equals 14 residues. The germline V and J ends were trimmed by 2 bases and 5 bases, with 13 bases remaining between them. The CDR3 DNA sequence: TGTGCCAGCAGTTTACTGGGCTTGATGAACGAGCAGTACTTC. Residues: CASSLLGLMNEQYF.

The chain carries TRBV6-1 and TRBJ2-1; 8 bases are a match to TRBD2. The V gene end was trimmed by 7 bases and the J gene end by 4 bases; junction bases not matched to a gene: 9. Per the germline V gene, CDR1 is MNHNS and CDR2 is SASEGT. The CDR3 loop spans 15 amino acids. CDR3 in DNA: TGTGCCAGCAATACCGGGACTAGTCTTTACAATGAGCAGTTCTTC. This encodes CASNTGTSLYNEQFF.

This clone has just one count. V is TRBV10-3 and J is TRBJ2-1; 10 bases match TRBD1. Germline CDR1 and CDR2: ENHRY and SYGVKD. The V gene end was trimmed by 3 bases and the J gene end by 8 bases; junction bases not matched to a gene: 7. The CDR3 spans 15 residues. CDR3 sequence reads: CAISDPGTGVHEQFF. In nucleotides, the CDR3 is TGTGCCATCAGTGACCCCGGGACAGGGGTTCATGAGCAGTTCTTC.

The gene calls are TRBV7-9 and TRBJ2-3, with no clear D. V lost 5 bases, J lost 0 bases, and 12 bases lay in between. The CDR3 is 15 residues long. Germline V gene lookup returns CDR1 SEHNR and CDR2 FQNEAQ (reference sequence). The CDR3 reads CASSRVSTSTDTQYF. The CDR3 DNA reads TGTGCCAGCAGCCGGGTCTCTACTAGCACAGATACGCAGTATTTT.

The V and J genes are TRBV7-8 and TRBJ2-7, with TRBD1 matching over 7 bases. V was clipped by 1 base and J by 2 bases; unmatched bases: 5. Germline V gene data show CDR1 as SGHVS and CDR2 as FQNEAQ. The CDR3 is made up of 15 amino acids. CDR3 DNA: TGTGCCAGCAGCTTAGGACAGGGTATTACCTACGAGCAGTACGTC. Residues: CASSLGQGITYEQYV.

This clone came up once. The chain combines TRBV7-2 with TRBJ1-5; 9 bases agree with TRBD1. The V segment lost 6 bases and the J segment 10 bases; nucleotides outside the gene matches: 4. The CDR3 extends over 12 amino acids. Germline loops: CDR1 SGHTA, CDR2 FQGNSA. CDR3 sequence reads: CASRRTGEPQHF. For the CDR3, the DNA is TGTGCCAGCAGACGGACAGGGGAACCCCAGCATTTT.

The rearrangement links TRBV28 to TRBJ1-1; D may be TRBD1 (6 bases). V lost 2 bases and J 4 bases, leaving 17 bases between the germline ends. CDR1 MDHEN and CDR2 SYDVKM come from the germline V gene. The CDR3 consists of 16 residues. In DNA form, the CDR3 reads TGTGCCAGCAGTTTACCCTCACAGGGTGGTGGCACTGAAGCTTTCTTT. Its translation is CASSLPSQGGGTEAFF.

CDR3 loop: CASSYSGGAGTGELFF. The CDR3, as DNA: TGTGCCAGCAGTTACTCCGGCGGAGCCGGGACCGGGGAGCTGTTTTTT. V gene TRBV6-5 combines with J gene TRBJ2-2; no definite D call. Per the germline V gene, CDR1 is MNHEY and CDR2 is SVGAGI. The CDR3 loop spans 16 amino acids. Trimming took 0 bases from V and 5 from J, leaving 13 bases between them.

The J gene is TRBJ2-7, the V gene TRBV2, with D possibly TRBD2 on 5 matching bases. The CDR3 totals 15 residues. Looked up from germline, CDR1 is SNHLY and CDR2 is FYNNEI. Deletions cut 2 bases from V and 0 bases from J, with 11 bases between. Here the CDR3 reads CASSELWELSYEQYV. CDR3 in DNA: TGTGCCAGCAGTGAATTGTGGGAGCTCTCCTACGAGCAGTACGTC.

With regard to this clone: The same CDR3 also results from other DNA sequences found in this sample. The CDR3 sequence is CASSLGTGDGYTF. CDR3 in DNA: TGTGCCAGCAGTTTGGGGACAGGGGACGGCTACACCTTC. The chain employs TRBV27 and TRBJ1-2; 10 bases map to TRBD1. This CDR3 is 13 amino acids long. V shed 3 bases, J shed 8 bases, and the junction held 3 bases outside the gene matches. Germline V gives CDR1 MNHEY, CDR2 SMNVEV (reference sequence).

The gene calls are TRBV9 and TRBJ1-4; 10 positions agree with TRBD1. This CDR3 has 18 amino acids. The junction had 7 bases not matched to a gene; V was cut back by 0 bases and J by 2 bases. The germline V gene encodes CDR1 SGDLS and CDR2 YYNGEE. The CDR3, as DNA: TGTGCCAGCAGCGTAGCGAGGGACAGGGGATTGACTAATGAAAAACTGTTTTTT. Translating it yields CASSVARDRGLTNEKLFF.

This clone has just one count. CDR3 sequence (DNA): TGTGCCAGCAGCACGCCCGGGAACACTGAAGCTTTCTTT. Translation gives CASSTPGNTEAFF. The chain is built from TRBV7-3 and TRBJ1-1; D is uncertain. Germline CDR1 SGHTA, CDR2 FQGTGA. This CDR3 is 13 amino acids long. V lost 5 bases, J lost 1 base, and 8 bases lay in between.

The genes are TRBV7-8 and TRBJ2-2; D uncertain. Germline loops: CDR1 SGHVS, CDR2 FQNEAQ. Deletions cut 0 bases from V and 1 base from J, with 6 bases between. The CDR3 extends over 15 amino acids. This chain's CDR3 is CASSLAHRNTGELFF. The CDR3 DNA sequence: TGTGCCAGCAGCTTAGCCCACAGGAACACCGGGGAGCTGTTTTTT. Filled out from reference TRBV7-8 and TRBJ2-2, the complete variable domain reads GAGVSQSPRYKVAKRGQDVALRCDPISGHVSLFWYQQALGQGPEFLTYFQNEAQLDKSGLPSDRFFAERPEGSVSTLKIQRTQQEDSAVYLCASSLAHRNTGELFFGEGSRLTVL.

The genes are TRBV5-1 and TRBJ2-3; possibly TRBD2 for D (6 bases). The V end was cut by 3 bases, the J end by 0 bases, with 14 bases between. In germline, CDR1 is SGHRS, CDR2 YFSETQ. The CDR3 sequence is 16 residues long. The CDR3: CASSSGTDLSTDTQYF. As DNA, the CDR3 is TGCGCCAGCAGCTCCGGGACTGACCTTAGCACAGATACGCAGTATTTT.

This rearrangement joins TRBV7-8 to TRBJ2-5, with TRBD2 identical over 14 bases. This CDR3 region has 17 residues. With 5 bases clipped from V and 7 bases from J, the junction kept 12 bases outside the gene matches. The germline V gene has CDR1 SGHVS and CDR2 FQNEAQ. CDR3 in DNA: TGTGCCAGCAGCGAAGGGACTAGCGGGGGTCCTGGTGCGACCCAGTACTTC. Its protein is CASSEGTSGGPGATQYF. Looking up the rest from reference TRBV7-8 and TRBJ2-5 gives the full variable domain: GAGVSQSPRYKVAKRGQDVALRCDPISGHVSLFWYQQALGQGPEFLTYFQNEAQLDKSGLPSDRFFAERPEGSVSTLKIQRTQQEDSAVYLCASSEGTSGGPGATQYFGPGTRLLVL.